This T cell receptor beta chain was profiled in a study of T-cell memory formation after mild COVID-19. The study, taken as a whole, reports: Day 15 to 85 contracting clones showed balanced CD4/CD8; later expanders leaned CD4+. Of the contracting clones, CD4+ ones lay mainly in CM and EM, and CD8+ ones in EMRA. There were some responding clones in pre-infection memory, which suggested that cross-reactive memory had joined.

TCRdb itself ran the 5' RACE reads through MiXCR, one entry per CDR3 protein. The sample lists 90,000 to 120,000 distinct CDR3 sequences; 14% were seen once. Many counts were recorded for this clonotype. The antigen remains unidentified. Germline trimming cut 4 bases from V and 2 bases from J; bases unmatched to any gene: 4. The CDR3 runs 14 residues. This chain links TRBV12-3 or TRBV12-4 with TRBJ1-1; 7 nucleotides line up with TRBD1. The sequence derives from a man aged 18 to 35 who had mild COVID-19 (a few samples of this study predate the infection). Cell type and time point are not known. The sequencing input was PBMCs or a T cell subset sorted from them (not recorded which). The CDR3 DNA reads as TGTGCCAGCAGTTCCGGGACAGACAACACTGAAGCTTTCTTT. Protein sequence: CASSSGTDNTEAFF.